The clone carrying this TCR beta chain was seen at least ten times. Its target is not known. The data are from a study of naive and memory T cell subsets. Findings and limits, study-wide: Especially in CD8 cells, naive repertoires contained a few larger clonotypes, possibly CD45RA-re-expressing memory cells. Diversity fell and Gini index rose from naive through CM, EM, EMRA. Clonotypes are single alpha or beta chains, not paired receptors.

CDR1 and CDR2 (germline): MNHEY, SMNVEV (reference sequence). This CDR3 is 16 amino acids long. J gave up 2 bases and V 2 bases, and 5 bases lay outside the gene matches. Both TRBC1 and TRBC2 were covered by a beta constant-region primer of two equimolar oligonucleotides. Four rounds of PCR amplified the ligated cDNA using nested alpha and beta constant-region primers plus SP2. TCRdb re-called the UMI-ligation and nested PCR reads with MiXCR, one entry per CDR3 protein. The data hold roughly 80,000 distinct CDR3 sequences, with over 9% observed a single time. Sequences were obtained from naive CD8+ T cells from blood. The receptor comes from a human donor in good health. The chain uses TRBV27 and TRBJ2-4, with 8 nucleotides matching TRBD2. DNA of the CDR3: TGTGCCAGCAGTTTAGGCGGGAGGATCCCCAAAAACATTCAGTACTTC. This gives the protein CASSLGGRIPKNIQYF.